The rows below give T cell receptor beta chains drawn from one sample of a study of blood T cell repertoires in COVID-19. Libraries were prepared by immunoSEQ multiplex PCR; TCRdb keeps only in-frame clonotypes and omits some of them. The sample consists of a few hundred thousand clones, about nine tenths of them appearing once. Sequencing was performed on peripheral blood. The source is a woman aged 25-40 years with COVID-19, enrolled during active disease. CDR3s leave out the opening cysteine and the closing phenylalanine or tryptophan. The order of the fields is CDR3 length, V gene, J gene, CDR3 protein.

cdr3_length: 14; v_call: TRBV5-1; j_call: TRBJ1-1; cdr3_aa: ASSLVTGGAAAEAF
cdr3_length: 13; v_call: TRBV25-1; j_call: TRBJ1-3; cdr3_aa: ASSDPPSSGNTIY
cdr3_length: 11; v_call: TRBV11-1; j_call: TRBJ2-1; cdr3_aa: ASSLRSYNEQF
cdr3_length: 11; v_call: TRBV25-1; j_call: TRBJ2-3; cdr3_aa: ASSLQHTDTQY
cdr3_length: 12; v_call: TRBV5-1; j_call: TRBJ2-1; cdr3_aa: ASSYSGGYNEQF
cdr3_length: 13; v_call: TRBV5-1; j_call: TRBJ2-7; cdr3_aa: ASSLEGTGRYEQY
cdr3_length: 14; v_call: TRBV5-1; j_call: TRBJ2-7; cdr3_aa: ASSSTGGGRALEQY
cdr3_length: 14; v_call: TRBV4-1; j_call: TRBJ1-5; cdr3_aa: ASSQTVGTGDQPQH
cdr3_length: 10; v_call: TRBV11-2; j_call: TRBJ1-1; cdr3_aa: ASSTGITEAF
cdr3_length: 10; v_call: TRBV27; j_call: TRBJ1-2; cdr3_aa: ASSSGGYGYT
cdr3_length: 11; v_call: TRBV12-3/TRBV12-4; j_call: TRBJ2-5; cdr3_aa: ASSLQGAETQY
cdr3_length: 11; v_call: TRBV4-1; j_call: TRBJ1-5; cdr3_aa: ASSHRVGQPQH
cdr3_length: 14; v_call: TRBV27; j_call: TRBJ2-2; cdr3_aa: ASRDGRATNTGELF
cdr3_length: 11; v_call: TRBV5-4; j_call: TRBJ2-4; cdr3_aa: ASSPLEGNIQY
cdr3_length: 12; v_call: TRBV5-1; j_call: TRBJ2-2; cdr3_aa: ASTNLNQGGELF
cdr3_length: 13; v_call: TRBV2; j_call: TRBJ2-2; cdr3_aa: ASRGLAGTTGELF
cdr3_length: 9; v_call: TRBV28; j_call: TRBJ2-3; cdr3_aa: ASSIAGTQY
cdr3_length: 14; v_call: TRBV27; j_call: TRBJ2-7; cdr3_aa: ASSLRGTSSSYEQY
cdr3_length: 14; v_call: TRBV19; j_call: TRBJ1-1; cdr3_aa: ASSLGYIGGNTEAF